This T cell receptor (beta chain) was identified during a study of blood T cells in healthy people across ages. Study results and caveats: Possibly, changes in expanded clonotypes were confounded because donor CMV status was unknown.

CDR3 length: 13 amino acids. Germline-derived CDR1 and CDR2 are SQVTM and ANQGSEA. V lost 4 bases and J 9 bases, leaving 15 bases between the germline ends. PCR was performed a second time for about 7 to 11 cycles using a sample-barcoded 5' primer and a J-beta primer mix. Unique molecular identifiers of 12 random nucleotides labeled each cDNA. TCRdb re-called the 5' RACE reads through MiXCR, storing one row per CDR3 protein. The sample gives around 280,000 distinct CDR3 sequences, roughly 29% of which show up once; approximately 30% is in the top ten. A few counts support this clonotype. Antigen: not known.

The sample was blood. The source of this sequence is a woman in her sixties or seventies in good health. The chain is built from TRBV29-1 and TRBJ1-4; D possibly corresponds to TRBD1 (5 bases). The CDR3 loop reads CSVAEGLGKKLFF. The CDR3 region has the DNA TGCAGCGTTGCGGAGGGGTTAGGGAAAAAACTGTTTTTT.